The next 19 T cell receptor beta chains were all read from a single sample in a study of OX40 agonist ivuxolimab in advanced cancers. The assay was immunoSEQ multiplex PCR, and TCRdb's table has in-frame clones only and misses some. The repertoire holds roughly 50,000 clones, with 87% as singletons. The sequencing here drew on CD4+ or CD8+ T cells sorted from blood, taken in a trial of the OX40 agonist ivuxolimab. The receptor set was obtained from an adult with an advanced solid tumor such as melanoma, head and neck, liver or kidney cancer.

The chain links TRBV5-1 to TRBJ2-3; TRBD1 matches 8 bases. Trimming took 4 bases from V and 3 from J; bases not matched to a gene: 4. CDR1 SGHRS and CDR2 YFSETQ come from the germline V gene. This CDR3 is 14 amino acids long. The CDR3 region has the DNA TGCGCCAGCAGCCGGGACAGGTCAACAGATACGCAGTATTTT. Its translation: CASSRDRSTDTQYF.

This clone has more than one count but fewer than ten. V gene TRBV2 combines with J gene TRBJ2-2; the D call may be TRBD1 or TRBD2 (5 bases each). This CDR3 has 14 amino acids. V lost 7 bases and J 7 bases, leaving 16 bases between the germline ends. Germline CDR1 is SNHLY and CDR2 is FYNNEI. In nucleotides, the CDR3 is TGTGCCAGCACCGAGGGCAGGGCGAACGGGGAGCTGTTTTTT. Translation: CASTEGRANGELFF.

This sequence joins TRBV28 and TRBJ2-2, with D unresolved. This CDR3 is 16 amino acids long. Germline V gene lookup returns CDR1 MDHEN and CDR2 SYDVKM. Trimming took off 4 bases at V and 0 bases at J, with 12 bases between the two ends. The DNA for the CDR3 is TGTGCCAGCAGTTCAAGGACCTGGACGAACACCGGGGAGCTGTTTTTT. This translates into CASSSRTWTNTGELFF.

The rearrangement uses TRBV28 and TRBJ1-2; 7 nucleotides match TRBD1. The CDR3 contains 13 residues. CDR1 and CDR2 from the germline V gene are MDHEN and SYDVKM. V lost 6 bases and J lost 6; bases outside the gene matches: 7. CDR3 region: CASRTQGEHGYTF. The CDR3 DNA reads as TGTGCCAGCAGAACCCAGGGGGAGCATGGCTACACCTTC.

The V gene is TRBV2, the J gene TRBJ1-4; D ambiguous. There are 13 residues in the CDR3. V lost 7 bases and J lost 6, with 12 bases in between. Germline-derived CDR1 and CDR2 are SNHLY and FYNNEI. The CDR3 nucleotides read TGTGCCAGCACTTGGAATTCCGATGAAAAACTGTTTTTT. Protein product: CASTWNSDEKLFF.

This sequence joins TRBV7-3 and TRBJ1-1, with 8 bases aligning to TRBD1. Trimming cost V 6 bases and J 8 bases; bases outside gene matches: 8. Germline V CDR1 and CDR2: SGHTA, FQGTGA. This CDR3 contains 13 residues. Written as DNA, the CDR3 is TGTGCCAGCAGGAACCAGGGGGCGACGGAAGCTTTCTTT. Translating it yields CASRNQGATEAFF. The full variable domain, with the rest looked up from reference TRBV7-3 and TRBJ1-1, is GAGVSQTPSNKVTEKGKYVELRCDPISGHTALYWYRQSLGQGPEFLIYFQGTGAADDSGLPNDRFFAVRPEGSVSTLKIQRTERGDSAVYLCASRNQGATEAFFGQGTRLTVV.

This clone showed up just a few times. The chain carries TRBV6-5 and TRBJ1-2; tentatively, D is TRBD1 (5 bases). With 6 bases removed from V and 0 bases from J, the gap between germline ends came to 14 bases. This CDR3 spans 15 amino acids. The germline CDR1 and CDR2 sequences are MNHEY and SVGAGI. The DNA of the CDR3 is TGTGCCAGCAGCTCTAGGGGTCCACCTAACTATGGCTACACCTTC. Its protein is CASSSRGPPNYGYTF.

V and J are TRBV7-2 and TRBJ2-1; 10 bases map to TRBD1. V shed 5 bases and J 4 bases; nucleotides not matched to a gene: 5. CDR1 and CDR2 (germline): SGHTA, FQGNSA. This CDR3 region has 15 residues. In DNA form, the CDR3 reads TGTGCCAGCAGCCTCCGGGACAGGGGTTACAATGAGCAGTTCTTC. Translation gives CASSLRDRGYNEQFF.

The chain has TRBV7-2 and TRBJ2-1; 9 positions match TRBD2. Germline CDR1 reads SGHTA; CDR2 reads FQGNSA. With 1 base clipped from V and 4 bases from J, the junction kept 8 bases outside the gene matches. This CDR3 has 17 amino acids. The CDR3 sequence: CASSLDSGGRGYNEQFF. CDR3 DNA sequence: TGTGCCAGCAGCTTAGATTCGGGCGGGAGGGGATACAATGAGCAGTTCTTC.

CDR3 nucleotides: TGTGCCAGTAGTATAGTGGCAGGGATCGGCACTGAAGCTTTCTTT. This translates into CASSIVAGIGTEAFF. The chain links TRBV19 to TRBJ1-1, with D perhaps TRBD1 (5 bases). The CDR3 is 15 amino acids. The V gene lost 1 base and the J gene lost 4 bases, with 13 bases spanning the gap. CDR1 is LNHDA, CDR2 SQIVND, per germline (reference sequence). Full variable domain (remainder filled in from reference TRBV19 and TRBJ1-1): DGGITQSPKYLFRKEGQNVTLSCEQNLNHDAMYWYRQDPGQGLRLIYYSQIVNDFQKGDIAEGYSVSREKKESFPLTVTSAQKNPTAFYLCASSIVAGIGTEAFFGQGTRLTVV.

The chain couples TRBV19 to TRBJ1-5, with D tentatively TRBD1 (6 bases). Germline V gene lookup returns CDR1 LNHDA and CDR2 SQIVND (reference sequence). There are 17 residues in the CDR3. The V and J ends lost 10 bases and 1 base respectively, with 23 bases between them. This CDR3 is CATNASPGATSNQPQHF. CDR3 DNA: TGTGCCACCAACGCTAGCCCGGGGGCAACGAGCAATCAGCCCCAGCATTTT.

The rearrangement links TRBV5-6 to TRBJ2-2; TRBD1 might be the D (6 bases). Germline assignment: CDR1 SGHDT and CDR2 YYEEEE. The CDR3 extends over 15 amino acids. Trimming shortened V by 3 bases and J by 6 bases, and 15 bases separated the two germline ends. The CDR3 nucleotides are TGTGCCAGCAGCTCCCTCACCGGGACACCCGGGGAGCTGTTTTTT. This encodes CASSSLTGTPGELFF.

This clone appeared a single time. This chain links TRBV5-4 with TRBJ2-2, with 8 nucleotides matching TRBD2. With V trimmed by 2 bases and J by 4 bases, 1 base remained unmatched. The CDR3 totals 14 residues. CDR1 is SGHNT, CDR2 YYREEE, per germline (reference sequence). The CDR3 loop is CASSFGTSTGELFF. CDR3 in DNA: TGTGCCAGCAGCTTCGGGACTAGCACCGGGGAGCTGTTTTTT. Filled out from reference TRBV5-4 and TRBJ2-2, the complete variable domain reads ETGVTQSPTHLIKTRGQQVTLRCSSQSGHNTVSWYQQALGQGPQFIFQYYREEENGRGNFPPRFSGLQFPNYSSELNVNALELDDSALYLCASSFGTSTGELFFGEGSRLTVL.

This clone was detected a few times. This chain uses TRBV2 with TRBJ1-6; possible D gene TRBD1, 5 bases. Trimming removed 3 bases from V and 7 bases from J, with 10 bases in between. Germline V CDR1 and CDR2: SNHLY, FYNNEI. The CDR3 sequence is 14 residues long. The CDR3, as DNA: TGTGCCAGCAGTGACCGCCAGGGAAATTCACCCCTCCACTTT. Amino acid sequence: CASSDRQGNSPLHF.

The chain uses TRBV2 and TRBJ1-1; 8 bases are shared with TRBD1. Germline values: CDR1 SNHLY, CDR2 FYNNEI. The V gene end was trimmed by 6 bases and the J gene end by 7 bases; junction bases not matched to a gene: 7. This CDR3 comprises 13 residues. CDR3 amino acids: CASREDRDDEAFF. The CDR3 DNA follows: TGTGCCAGCAGGGAGGACAGGGATGATGAAGCTTTCTTT.

This chain's CDR3 is CASRDLGEGSYNEQFF. The CDR3 DNA is TGCGCCAGCAGGGACTTAGGGGAGGGGTCCTACAATGAGCAGTTCTTC. The rearrangement uses TRBV23-1 and TRBJ2-1; 7 bases fit TRBD2. TRBV23-1 is given ORF status, its function remaining uncertain. This CDR3 region has 16 residues. Trimming cost V 6 bases and J 1 base; bases outside gene matches: 9.

This sequence joins TRBV7-2 and TRBJ2-3, with no clear D. Trimming took off 5 bases at V and 7 bases at J, with 16 bases between the two ends. The germline V gene encodes CDR1 SGHTA and CDR2 FQGNSA. The CDR3 spans 14 residues. CDR3 bases: TGTGCCAGCAGCGTCGACTTGTGGGGTCATACGCAGTATTTT. Residues: CASSVDLWGHTQYF.

The rearrangement uses TRBV30 and TRBJ2-5; D gene ambiguous. The CDR3 is 13 amino acids. Trimming removed 3 bases from V and 4 bases from J, with 12 bases in between. Germline assignment: CDR1 GTSNPN and CDR2 SVGIG (reference sequence). The CDR3 region has the DNA TGTGCCTGGAGCCTTTTGACGGTAGAGACCCAGTACTTC. It encodes CAWSLLTVETQYF.

The V and J genes are TRBV5-1 and TRBJ2-7, with 7 bases matching TRBD2. Germline-derived CDR1 and CDR2 are SGHRS and YFSETQ. With 0 bases clipped from V and 11 bases from J, the junction kept 14 bases outside the gene matches. The CDR3 loop spans 15 amino acids. The CDR3 here is CASSLAEIPSREEYF. CDR3 nucleotides: TGCGCCAGCAGCTTGGCCGAAATTCCCTCCCGGGAGGAGTACTTC.